These 20 T cell receptor beta chains came from one sample sequenced in a study of cytomegalovirus exposure and HLA in healthy donors. The PCR employed 60 Vbeta primers together with 13 Jbeta primers. Only in-frame clones appear in the TCRdb table, and some are missing; sequencing was by immunoSEQ multiplex PCR. The profile shows 180,000 or so clones, about 9% of them singletons. The sample consisted of PBMCs. The receptor set was obtained from a young woman in good health and CMV-seropositive.

This clone was seen a handful of times. This chain links TRBV19 with TRBJ2-1, with 7 nucleotides matching TRBD2. The trim removed 6 bases at V and 0 bases at J, leaving 11 bases unmatched. Germline V gives CDR1 LNHDA, CDR2 SQIVND (reference sequence). The CDR3 extends over 17 amino acids. CDR3 sequence reads: CASSPSSTSASYNEQFF. CDR3 bases: TGTGCCAGTAGCCCGAGTAGTACTAGCGCCTCCTACAATGAGCAGTTCTTC.

The chain links TRBV25-1 to TRBJ1-4, with D possibly being TRBD1 (6 bases). V was trimmed by 4 bases and J by 1 base, leaving 10 bases between them. There are 15 residues in the CDR3. Looked up from germline, CDR1 is MGHDK and CDR2 is SYGVNS. The CDR3 loop reads CASSANRVTNEKLFF. The CDR3 region has the DNA TGTGCCAGCAGTGCAAACAGGGTAACTAATGAAAAACTGTTTTTT.

V and J are TRBV29-1 and TRBJ2-2, with unresolved D. Trimming shortened V by 4 bases and J by 4 bases, and 4 bases separated the two germline ends. Per the germline V gene, CDR1 is SQVTM and CDR2 is ANQGSEA. The CDR3 loop spans 11 amino acids. In DNA, the CDR3 is TGCAGCGTTGTCCGCACCGGGGAGCTGTTTTTT. It translates to CSVVRTGELFF.

The chain links TRBV5-1 to TRBJ1-1; unclear D gene. The length of the CDR3 is 15 residues. Trimming took 0 bases from V and 2 from J, leaving 11 bases between them. Germline V gene lookup returns CDR1 SGHRS and CDR2 YFSETQ. The CDR3, as DNA: TGCGCCAGCAGCTTGGAACGGGCGGGCAACACTGAAGCTTTCTTT. Translating it yields CASSLERAGNTEAFF.

V and J are TRBV7-6 and TRBJ2-7; 9 bases align to TRBD2. Germline CDR1 and CDR2: SGHVS and FNYEAQ. V lost 1 base to trimming and J lost 5 bases; unmatched junction nucleotides: 12. This CDR3 comprises 17 residues. The CDR3 protein is CASSLVGLTSGINEQYF. CDR3 in DNA: TGTGCCAGCAGCTTAGTGGGGTTGACTAGCGGAATCAACGAGCAGTACTTC.

V and J are TRBV5-1 and TRBJ2-2; tentative D call: TRBD2 (6 bases). The CDR3 spans 14 residues. V gave up 1 base and J gave up 5 bases, with 9 bases separating them. Germline lookup yields CDR1 SGHRS and CDR2 YFSETQ. CDR3 coding DNA: TGCGCCAGCAGCTTGTCGGAGGGGACCGGGGAGCTGTTTTTT. It translates to CASSLSEGTGELFF. Full variable domain (remainder filled in from reference TRBV5-1 and TRBJ2-2): KAGVTQTPRYLIKTRGQQVTLSCSPISGHRSVSWYQQTPGQGLQFLFEYFSETQRNKGNFPGRFSGRQFSNSRSEMNVSTLELGDSALYLCASSLSEGTGELFFGEGSRLTVL.

The V gene is TRBV9, the J gene TRBJ1-3; D is unresolved. The CDR3 runs 13 residues. The V and J ends lost 1 base and 4 bases respectively, with 6 bases between them. The V gene's germline CDR1 is SGDLS and CDR2 YYNGEE. CDR3 residues: CASSVNTGNTIYF. The CDR3, as DNA: TGTGCCAGCAGCGTAAACACGGGAAACACCATATATTTT. The full variable domain, its missing parts supplied by reference TRBV9 and TRBJ1-3, is DSGVTQTPKHLITATGQRVTLRCSPRSGDLSVYWYQQSLDQGLQFLIQYYNGEERAKGNILERFSAQQFPDLHSELNLSSLELGDSALYFCASSVNTGNTIYFGEGSWLTVV.

This clone was counted only a few times. The chain is built from TRBV11-2 and TRBJ2-3; 12 nucleotides align to TRBD2. The germline V gene has CDR1 SGHAT and CDR2 FQNNGV. V shed 4 bases, J shed 2 bases, and the junction held 7 bases outside the gene matches. The CDR3 totals 17 residues. The CDR3 loop is CASSSWTSGEITDTQYF. CDR3 DNA: TGTGCCAGCAGCTCCTGGACTAGCGGGGAAATCACAGATACGCAGTATTTT.

The sample holds a few counts of this clone. The chain couples TRBV2 to TRBJ1-1; 9 bases fit TRBD1. This CDR3 comprises 15 residues. Germline V CDR1 and CDR2: SNHLY, FYNNEI. V was pared by 5 bases and J by 1 base, with 5 bases of the junction left unmatched. The CDR3 DNA is TGTGCCAGCAGTCCAAGACAGGGGGGGAACACTGAAGCTTTCTTT. The encoded protein is CASSPRQGGNTEAFF.

This clone showed up just a few times. The chain carries TRBV30 and TRBJ1-1; no clear D gene. Germline CDR1 reads GTSNPN; CDR2 reads SVGIG (reference sequence). V dropped 0 bases and J dropped 5 bases, with 10 bases sitting between them. This CDR3 region has 13 residues. CDR3 nucleotides: TGTGCCTGGAGTGTAGGAGGGCGGACTGAAGCTTTCTTT. Residues: CAWSVGGRTEAFF.

The rearrangement joins TRBV9 to TRBJ2-4; 9 bases are shared with TRBD1. CDR3 length equals 15 residues. The V segment lost 0 bases and the J segment 5 bases; nucleotides outside the gene matches: 3. CDR1 is SGDLS and CDR2 is YYNGEE in the germline V gene. Written as DNA, the CDR3 is TGTGCCAGCAGCGTAGGGGGACAGGGTCAAAACATTCAGTACTTC. Translating gives CASSVGGQGQNIQYF.

This clone was detected a few times. The chain combines TRBV2 with TRBJ1-5; 11 bases map to TRBD1. The length of the CDR3 is 14 residues. Per the germline V gene, CDR1 is SNHLY and CDR2 is FYNNEI. With V trimmed by 6 bases and J by 10 bases, 8 bases remained unmatched. The CDR3: CASRGGQGGIPQHF. The CDR3 coding sequence is TGTGCCAGCAGGGGGGGACAGGGGGGAATCCCCCAGCATTTT.

This clone was observed a few times. CDR3 residues: CASSLVVRGRNNEQFF. CDR3 nucleotide sequence: TGTGCCAGCAGCTTGGTCGTGAGGGGGCGGAACAATGAGCAGTTCTTC. The genes are TRBV4-2 and TRBJ2-1; 7 positions agree with TRBD1. CDR3 length: 16 residues. Per germline, CDR1 LGHNA and CDR2 YNFKEQ. Unmatched junction bases numbered 12, after V lost 5 bases and J lost 5 bases.

This clone was found a few times. The chain links TRBV2 to TRBJ2-3, with 9 bases identical to TRBD2. This CDR3 is 15 amino acids long. V dropped 3 bases and J dropped 2; count of bases not matched to a gene: 3. Germline V gene data show CDR1 as SNHLY and CDR2 as FYNNEI. The CDR3 region is CASSDASGVTDTQYF. The CDR3 DNA is TGTGCCAGCAGTGACGCTAGCGGGGTCACAGATACGCAGTATTTT.

The chain employs TRBV11-2 and TRBJ1-4; D may be TRBD1 (5 bases). Trimming left V 5 bases short and J 6 bases short, with 10 bases between. This CDR3 contains 13 residues. CDR1 and CDR2 from the germline V gene are SGHAT and FQNNGV. In nucleotides, the CDR3 is TGTGCCAGCAGCCTCCGGGGGTATGAAAAACTGTTTTTT. Amino acids: CASSLRGYEKLFF.

This clone has a handful of counts. V is TRBV5-1 and J is TRBJ2-1; D is ambiguous. The V and J ends lost 1 base and 8 bases respectively, with 13 bases between them. This CDR3 comprises 14 residues. In germline, CDR1 is SGHRS, CDR2 YFSETQ. The CDR3 DNA reads TGCGCCAGCAGCTTGTATTCTATCGCGGATGAGCAGTTCTTC. It yields the protein CASSLYSIADEQFF.

The chain couples TRBV18 to TRBJ2-5; tentatively, D is TRBD2 (6 bases). Trimming cost V 6 bases and J 2 bases, with 16 bases left between them. Germline values: CDR1 KGHSH, CDR2 LQKENI. CDR3 length: 15 amino acids. As DNA, the CDR3 is TGTGCCAGCTCCGGACTAAATAAGTTACAAGAGACCCAGTACTTC. Protein sequence: CASSGLNKLQETQYF. Variable domain in full (rest from reference TRBV18 and TRBJ2-5): NAGVMQNPRHLVRRRGQEARLRCSPMKGHSHVYWYRQLPEEGLKFMVYLQKENIIDESGMPKERFSAEFPKEGPSILRIQQVVRGDSAAYFCASSGLNKLQETQYFGPGTRLLVL.

The chain links TRBV6-1 to TRBJ2-1, with D hard to call. Trimming shortened V by 5 bases and J by 5 bases, and 10 bases separated the two germline ends. The CDR3 length is 13 residues. Germline V gene data show CDR1 as MNHNS and CDR2 as SASEGT. The CDR3 nucleotides read TGTGCCAGCAGTCCGAGACTTCACAATGAGCAGTTCTTC. This encodes CASSPRLHNEQFF.

This clone has ten or more counts. The V and J genes are TRBV6-5 and TRBJ1-2; 11 bases are a match to TRBD1. This CDR3 is 16 amino acids long. Germline-derived CDR1 and CDR2 are MNHEY and SVGAGI. J lost 4 bases, V lost 2 bases, and 6 bases had no gene match. CDR3 DNA: TGTGCCAGCAGTTACAGGCGGACAGGGGGCGGCTATGGCTACACCTTC. Translation gives CASSYRRTGGGYGYTF.

The chain employs TRBV25-1 and TRBJ1-1; D remains unclear. Trimming left V 3 bases short and J 4 bases short, with 15 bases between. Germline values: CDR1 MGHDK, CDR2 SYGVNS. The CDR3 consists of 15 residues. CDR3 region: CASSDFPAGPTEAFF. As DNA, the CDR3 is TGTGCCAGCAGTGATTTTCCGGCGGGTCCCACTGAAGCTTTCTTT.